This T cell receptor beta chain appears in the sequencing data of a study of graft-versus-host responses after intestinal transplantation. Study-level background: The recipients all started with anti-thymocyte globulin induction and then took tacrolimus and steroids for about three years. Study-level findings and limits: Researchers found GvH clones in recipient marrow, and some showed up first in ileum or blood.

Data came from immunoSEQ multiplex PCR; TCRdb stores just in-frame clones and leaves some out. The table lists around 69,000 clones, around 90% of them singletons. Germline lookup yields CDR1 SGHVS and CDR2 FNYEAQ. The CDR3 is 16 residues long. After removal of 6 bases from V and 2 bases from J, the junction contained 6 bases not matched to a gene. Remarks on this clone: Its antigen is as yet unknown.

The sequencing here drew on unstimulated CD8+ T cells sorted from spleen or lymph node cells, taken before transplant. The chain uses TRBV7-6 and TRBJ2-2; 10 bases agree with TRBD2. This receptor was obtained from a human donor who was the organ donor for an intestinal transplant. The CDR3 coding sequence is TGTGCCAGCAGAACCGGGACTAGCGTTAACACCGGGGAGCTGTTTTTT. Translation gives CASRTGTSVNTGELFF.